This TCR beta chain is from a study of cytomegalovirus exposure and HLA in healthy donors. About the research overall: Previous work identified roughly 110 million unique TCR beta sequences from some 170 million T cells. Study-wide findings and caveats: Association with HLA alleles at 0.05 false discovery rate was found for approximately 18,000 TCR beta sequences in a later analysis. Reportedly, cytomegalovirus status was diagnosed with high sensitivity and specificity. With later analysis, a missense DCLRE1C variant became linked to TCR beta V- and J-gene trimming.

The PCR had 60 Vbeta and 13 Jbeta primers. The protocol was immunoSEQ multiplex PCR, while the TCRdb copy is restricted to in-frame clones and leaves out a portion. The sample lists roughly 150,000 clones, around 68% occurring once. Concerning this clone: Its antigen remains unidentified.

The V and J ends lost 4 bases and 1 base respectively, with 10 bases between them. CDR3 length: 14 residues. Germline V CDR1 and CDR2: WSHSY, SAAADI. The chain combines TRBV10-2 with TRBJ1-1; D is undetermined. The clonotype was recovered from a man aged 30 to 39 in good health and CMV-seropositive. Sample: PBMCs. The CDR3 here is CASSVSTANTEAFF. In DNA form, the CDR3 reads TGCGCCAGCAGTGTAAGTACAGCGAACACTGAAGCTTTCTTT.